Listed below are T cell receptor beta chains from one sample, sequenced in a study of blood T cells in healthy people across ages. From the 5' RACE reads, TCRdb called clonotypes with MiXCR, one entry per CDR3 protein. The sample records over a million distinct CDR3 sequences, approximately 63% being singletons. The specimen was blood. These receptors came from a man aged 18 to 30 in good health. The CDR3 runs from the conserved cysteine through the conserved F or W. The D gene is left open where the match is weak. Only part of the rows carry a size: once, few, many, or a class if the clone is expanded.

V: TRBV28; size: once; J: TRBJ2-3; D: -; DNA: TGTGCCAGTAAGCGGTTGGTGGATACGCAGTATTTT; CDR3: CASKRLVDTQYF
V: TRBV5-1; size: -; J: TRBJ1-5; D: -; DNA: TGCGCCAGCAGTCCCGGCCTGCTACCCAATCAGCCCCAGCATTTT; CDR3: CASSPGLLPNQPQHF
V: TRBV6-1; size: -; J: TRBJ2-7; D: -; DNA: TGTGCCAGCAGTGAAGCGCTTCTAGGCGAGCAGTACTTC; CDR3: CASSEALLGEQYF
V: TRBV29-1; size: -; J: TRBJ2-1; D: -; DNA: TGCAGCGGGGCGGGGATGTCCTCCTACAATGAGCAGTTCTTC; CDR3: CSGAGMSSYNEQFF
V: TRBV18; size: -; J: TRBJ2-1; D: -; DNA: TGTGCCAGCTCACCCCGAGTGGGGGAGCCTACAGGGGAGCAGTTCTTC; CDR3: CASSPRVGEPTGEQFF
V: TRBV7-2; size: -; J: TRBJ1-5; D: -; DNA: TGTGCCAGCAGCCGCTCGACGGGCTACGAGCTGATGAATCAGCCCCAGCATTTT; CDR3: CASSRSTGYELMNQPQHF
V: TRBV13; size: -; J: TRBJ1-2; D: -; DNA: TGTGCCAGCAGCTACCACAGGGAATCGGGGTATGGCTACACCTTC; CDR3: CASSYHRESGYGYTF
V: TRBV2; size: -; J: TRBJ1-2; D: -; DNA: TGTGCCAGCAGCGACTCCAGGGGCCTGGCAGTTGGCTACACCTTC; CDR3: CASSDSRGLAVGYTF
V: TRBV7-2; size: -; J: TRBJ2-1; D: TRBD2; DNA: TGTGCCAGCAGCTTAGCGCGACTAGCCCCCTACAATGAGCAGTTCTTC; CDR3: CASSLARLAPYNEQFF
V: TRBV5-1; size: -; J: TRBJ2-3; D: -; DNA: TGCGCCAGCAGCTTGGCCTGGCTTTACTCAGGAGATACGCAGTATTTT; CDR3: CASSLAWLYSGDTQYF
V: TRBV12-3/TRBV12-4; size: once; J: TRBJ2-4; D: -; DNA: TGTGCCAACAGTTTAGTTCAAAACATTCAGTACTTC; CDR3: CANSLVQNIQYF
V: TRBV3-1; size: -; J: TRBJ2-7; D: -; DNA: TGTGCCAGCAGCCCAGGGGCGGGGGTGAGCTCCTACGAGCAGTACTTC; CDR3: CASSPGAGVSSYEQYF
V: TRBV27; size: -; J: TRBJ2-5; D: -; DNA: TGTGCCAGCAGTTCGGACAGTAACCGAGAGACCCAGTACTTC; CDR3: CASSSDSNRETQYF
V: TRBV10-3; size: -; J: TRBJ2-1; D: -; DNA: TGTGCCATCAGTGACGGGTCGGGGGCAAACAATGAGCAGTTCTTC; CDR3: CAISDGSGANNEQFF
V: TRBV11-2; size: -; J: TRBJ2-1; D: -; DNA: TGTGCCAGCAGCCTAGACATCAACCGGGACTGGAGCTCCTACAATGAGCAGTTCTTC; CDR3: CASSLDINRDWSSYNEQFF
V: TRBV7-9; size: -; J: TRBJ2-4; D: TRBD2; DNA: TGTGCTGGGGAGGGGGCCAAAAACATTCAGTACTTC; CDR3: CAGEGAKNIQYF
V: TRBV27; size: -; J: TRBJ2-7; D: -; DNA: TGTGCCAGCAGCCAGCTGCACGAGCAGTACTTC; CDR3: CASSQLHEQYF
V: TRBV6-5; size: -; J: TRBJ2-7; D: -; DNA: TGTGCCAGCAGTTACTCGGCAGGCAAGCCCTACGAGCAGTACTTC; CDR3: CASSYSAGKPYEQYF
V: TRBV11-2; size: once; J: TRBJ2-3; D: TRBD2; DNA: TGTGCCAGCAGCTTAGACCGGACTAGCGGGGGCACAGATACGCAGTATTTT; CDR3: CASSLDRTSGGTDTQYF
V: TRBV20-1; size: few; J: TRBJ2-7; D: -; DNA: TGCAGTGCTAGAGAACAGTTTTTCTGCGAGCAGTACTTC; CDR3: CSAREQFFCEQYF
V: TRBV20-1; size: -; J: TRBJ2-3; D: -; DNA: TGCAGTGCGCCGGGGGTGGGGGCCACAGATACGCAGTATTTT; CDR3: CSAPGVGATDTQYF
V: TRBV18; size: -; J: TRBJ2-7; D: -; DNA: TGTGCCAGCTCACCGGGAAACCGACGGGGCGAGCAGTACTTC; CDR3: CASSPGNRRGEQYF
V: TRBV6-5; size: -; J: TRBJ1-1; D: TRBD1; DNA: TGTGCCAGCAGTTACCACGGGACAGTGAACACTAAAGCTTTCTTT; CDR3: CASSYHGTVNTKAFF
V: TRBV11-2; size: -; J: TRBJ2-1; D: -; DNA: TGTGCCAGCAGCCTGAGCGGCCCAAGCTCCTACAATGAGCAGTTCTTC; CDR3: CASSLSGPSSYNEQFF
V: TRBV4-1; size: -; J: TRBJ1-2; D: TRBD1; DNA: TGCGCCAGCAGCCAACCAAGGACAGGGGGCAATGGCTACACCTTC; CDR3: CASSQPRTGGNGYTF
V: TRBV20-1; size: -; J: TRBJ2-5; D: TRBD1; DNA: TGCAGTGCCTACCGACAGGGGGTCGGAGAGACCCAGTACTTC; CDR3: CSAYRQGVGETQYF
V: TRBV4-1; size: -; J: TRBJ1-1; D: -; DNA: TGCGCCAGCAGCCAAACAGAAATGAACACTGAAGCTTTCTTT; CDR3: CASSQTEMNTEAFF
V: TRBV20-1; size: -; J: TRBJ2-3; D: TRBD2; DNA: TGCAGTGCTAGAGATCAGAGGCTAGCGGGGGAGAAGTACACAGATACGCAGTATTTT; CDR3: CSARDQRLAGEKYTDTQYF
V: TRBV9; size: -; J: TRBJ1-2; D: -; DNA: TGTGCCAGCAGCGTAGAAGCATCCGGGACCTATGGCTACACCTTC; CDR3: CASSVEASGTYGYTF
V: TRBV7-2; size: -; J: TRBJ1-5; D: -; DNA: TGTGCCAGCAGCCGTGACAGACCGGGGGGCAATCAGCCCCAGCATTTT; CDR3: CASSRDRPGGNQPQHF
V: TRBV4-3; size: -; J: TRBJ2-3; D: -; DNA: TGCGCCAGCAGCCAAGATCGGTACGGCACAGATACGCAGTATTTT; CDR3: CASSQDRYGTDTQYF
V: TRBV20-1; size: -; J: TRBJ2-6; D: -; DNA: TGCAGTGCGAGGTGGACCGCGGACTCTGGGGCCAACGTCCTGACTTTC; CDR3: CSARWTADSGANVLTF
V: TRBV10-3; size: -; J: TRBJ1-1; D: TRBD1; DNA: TGTGCCATCAGTGCTGGGACAGTCACTGAAGCTTTCTTT; CDR3: CAISAGTVTEAFF
V: TRBV29-1; size: few; J: TRBJ2-3; D: -; DNA: TGCAGCGTTGGGGTCTACGGTAGCACAGATACGCAGTATTTT; CDR3: CSVGVYGSTDTQYF
V: TRBV9; size: -; J: TRBJ2-1; D: TRBD1; DNA: TGTGCCAGCAGCGGAGGGATTTCCCTGACAGGGGGCGACTCCTACAATGAGCAGTTCTTC; CDR3: CASSGGISLTGGDSYNEQFF
V: TRBV20-1; size: once; J: TRBJ2-1; D: -; DNA: TGCAGTGCCCATAGGGGGGTTTCATACAATGAGCAGTTCTTC; CDR3: CSAHRGVSYNEQFF
V: TRBV20-1; size: few; J: TRBJ1-1; D: -; DNA: TGCAGTGCAAGCCGGCAGGGCTGGGACACTGAAGCTTTCTTT; CDR3: CSASRQGWDTEAFF
V: TRBV12-3/TRBV12-4; size: -; J: TRBJ2-7; D: -; DNA: TGTGCCAGCAGTTTGGGCAGGGAGAACAATGAGCAGTACTTC; CDR3: CASSLGRENNEQYF
V: TRBV10-3; size: few; J: TRBJ2-1; D: TRBD2; DNA: TGTGCCATCAGTGAGTCGAAGACGGGACTAGCTCATATTGAGCAGTTCTTC; CDR3: CAISESKTGLAHIEQFF
V: TRBV11-2; size: -; J: TRBJ2-7; D: -; DNA: TGTGCCAGCAGCTCCCTAGCTGGGGGGCTCCTTGGAGAGCAGTACTTC; CDR3: CASSSLAGGLLGEQYF
V: TRBV20-1; size: -; J: TRBJ2-7; D: TRBD1; DNA: TGCAGTGCGCGAGGGGGCGCGAATCCCTACGAGCAGTACTTC; CDR3: CSARGGANPYEQYF
V: TRBV6-6; size: -; J: TRBJ2-3; D: -; DNA: TGTGCCAGCACTATAAGTCTGGGCGCAGATACGCAGTATTTT; CDR3: CASTISLGADTQYF
V: TRBV4-1; size: many; J: TRBJ2-7; D: TRBD2; DNA: TGCGCCAGCAGCCAGGAGCGGGGGACCTACGAGCAGTACTTC; CDR3: CASSQERGTYEQYF
V: TRBV18; size: -; J: TRBJ2-1; D: TRBD2; DNA: TGTGCCAGCTCACACTCTAGCGGGAGATTGAATGAGCAGTTCTTC; CDR3: CASSHSSGRLNEQFF
V: TRBV11-2; size: few; J: TRBJ1-4; D: -; DNA: TGTGCCAGCAGTACGGATAATGAAAAACTGTTTTTT; CDR3: CASSTDNEKLFF
V: TRBV6-5; size: -; J: TRBJ2-1; D: TRBD1; DNA: TGTGCCAGCAGTGCCGGGACAGCTTACAATAAGCAGTTCTTC; CDR3: CASSAGTAYNKQFF
V: TRBV10-1; size: few; J: TRBJ2-1; D: -; DNA: TGCGCCAGCAGTGAAGGAGACACCGACTACAATGAGCAGTTCTTC; CDR3: CASSEGDTDYNEQFF
V: TRBV12-3/TRBV12-4; size: -; J: TRBJ2-5; D: TRBD2; DNA: TGTGCCAGCAGTTTAGGGCTAGCGGGAGGATCAGAGACCCAGTACTTC; CDR3: CASSLGLAGGSETQYF
V: TRBV6-6; size: -; J: TRBJ1-1; D: TRBD1; DNA: TGTGCCAGCAGACAGGGGGCCGGGGACACTGAAGCTTTCTTT; CDR3: CASRQGAGDTEAFF
V: TRBV15; size: once; J: TRBJ2-7; D: -; DNA: TGTGCCACCAGCAGAGTGGACGGGAACTCCTACGAGCAGTACTTC; CDR3: CATSRVDGNSYEQYF